The 8 T cell receptor beta chains reported below all come from one sample, sequenced in a study of T-cell reconstitution after alpha-beta-depleted transplantation in children. Construction of the TCRbeta library involved unique molecular identifiers. TCRdb re-called the PCR reads through MiXCR, storing one row per CDR3 protein. In the table there are 190,000 or so distinct CDR3 sequences, 5.5% to 7% of which are singletons. The specimen was PBMCs, collected before TCRalphabeta/CD19-depleted stem cell transplant. Every receptor here comes from a girl in the first two years of life with combined immunodeficiency, due to receive a stem cell transplant.

This clonotype has only a few counts. CDR3 DNA: TGCAGCGTTGAGGACAGGGGCACAGATACGCAGTATTTT. Amino acid sequence: CSVEDRGTDTQYF. V and J are TRBV29-1 and TRBJ2-3; 8 nucleotides agree with TRBD1. This CDR3 comprises 13 residues. V shed 3 bases, J shed 1 base, and the junction held 0 bases outside the gene matches. CDR1 SQVTM and CDR2 ANQGSEA come from the germline V gene.

This clonotype was picked up many times. V and J are TRBV28 and TRBJ1-4; D is uncertain. The germline gives CDR1 MDHEN, CDR2 SYDVKM. The CDR3 totals 21 residues. Trimming shortened V by 4 bases and J by 0 bases, and 27 bases separated the two germline ends. DNA for the CDR3: TGTGCCAGCAGTTCCCACTATGTGTGGTGGCGCGGCAAACCAACTAATGAAAAACTGTTTTTT. It codes for CASSSHYVWWRGKPTNEKLFF.

This clonotype came up many times. This chain joins TRBV4-2 and TRBJ2-3; TRBD2 agrees at 7 bases. This CDR3 is built from 15 residues. CDR1 and CDR2 from the germline V gene are LGHNA and YNFKEQ. The V segment lost 2 bases and the J segment 2 bases; nucleotides outside the gene matches: 4. CDR3 nucleotide sequence: TGTGCCAGCAGCCAAAGCGGGGTGCACACAGATACGCAGTATTTT. It specifies CASSQSGVHTDTQYF.

This clonotype was counted ten times or more. This chain connects TRBV12-3 or TRBV12-4 to TRBJ2-1; 12 positions agree with TRBD2. J gave up 6 bases and V 4 bases, and 4 bases lay outside the gene matches. The CDR3 spans 15 residues. The CDR3 sequence: CASSSTSGGINEQFF. The DNA for the CDR3 is TGTGCCAGCAGTTCGACTAGCGGGGGAATCAATGAGCAGTTCTTC.

V and J are TRBV7-6 and TRBJ1-4, with 10 bases fitting TRBD1. With 5 bases clipped from V and 4 bases from J, the junction kept 4 bases outside the gene matches. Germline V gene lookup returns CDR1 SGHVS and CDR2 FNYEAQ. The CDR3 sequence is 15 residues long. The CDR3 loop is CASSGDRGLNEKLFF. The CDR3 DNA reads as TGTGCCAGCAGCGGGGACAGGGGTCTTAATGAAAAACTGTTTTTT.

This clonotype was detected many times. The chain combines TRBV4-2 with TRBJ2-5; 8 positions agree with TRBD1. Germline-derived CDR1 and CDR2 are LGHNA and YNFKEQ. With 1 base clipped from V and 5 bases from J, the junction kept 9 bases outside the gene matches. CDR3 length: 16 amino acids. The CDR3 loop reads CASSQADGQGTETQYF. The CDR3 bases are TGTGCCAGCAGCCAAGCCGACGGACAGGGAACGGAGACCCAGTACTTC.

In its sample, this clonotype was seen a few times. V gene TRBV20-1 combines with J gene TRBJ1-3; D ambiguous. The CDR3 sequence is 15 residues long. The germline V gene has CDR1 DFQATT and CDR2 SNEGSKA (reference sequence). V was shortened by 2 bases and J by 0 bases, with 11 bases between the two germline ends. The CDR3 protein is CSARSLTASGNTIYF. The CDR3 DNA follows: TGCAGTGCTAGAAGCCTGACTGCCTCTGGAAACACCATATATTTT.

The V and J genes are TRBV27 and TRBJ1-2, with D uncertain. The V and J ends lost 10 bases and 0 bases respectively, with 9 bases between them. This CDR3 has 12 residues. Germline-derived CDR1 and CDR2 are MNHEY and SMNVEV (reference sequence). This CDR3 reads CATGPTNYGYTF. In DNA form, the CDR3 reads TGTGCCACGGGTCCTACTAACTATGGCTACACCTTC.